The 4 T cell receptor beta chains below all came from one sample that was sequenced in a study of read filtering for tumor transcriptome and immune sequencing. This library used approximately 390 ng RNA and molecular barcoded adaptors spanning alpha/delta and beta/gamma chains. TCRdb used MiXCR to reprocess the reads, holding one entry per CDR3 protein. The table shows about 57,000 distinct CDR3 sequences, with around 20% occurring only once. Material for sequencing was a population of CD138-negative cells sorted from bone marrow. Receptors were obtained from a donor aged 40 or over with multiple myeloma.

The V and J genes are TRBV7-3 and TRBJ1-1, with unresolved D. CDR1 is SGHTA and CDR2 is FQGTGA in the germline V gene. This CDR3 is built from 19 residues. The V and J ends lost 2 bases and 1 base respectively, with 23 bases between them. CDR3 protein: CASSLYPVADLKGNTEAFF. Here the CDR3 DNA reads TGTGCCAGCAGCTTATATCCGGTGGCGGATCTTAAGGGGAACACTGAAGCTTTCTTT. Together with reference TRBV7-3 and TRBJ1-1, the CDR3 gives the full variable domain: GAGVSQTPSNKVTEKGKYVELRCDPISGHTALYWYRQSLGQGPEFLIYFQGTGAADDSGLPNDRFFAVRPEGSVSTLKIQRTERGDSAVYLCASSLYPVADLKGNTEAFFGQGTRLTVV.

This clonotype was observed at least ten times. The chain recombines TRBV20-1 with TRBJ2-3; TRBD2 matches 9 bases. The length of the CDR3 is 13 residues. V was pared by 3 bases and J by 7 bases, with 5 bases of the junction left unmatched. CDR1 DFQATT and CDR2 SNEGSKA come from the germline V gene (reference sequence). The CDR3 DNA follows: TGCAGTGCTAGCGAGCGGGGGGACCATACGCAGTATTTT. Translation gives CSASERGDHTQYF.

Note on this clonotype: This may stem from a read error, because a much larger clone lies one nucleotide away. The chain has TRBV18 and TRBJ2-3; D is ambiguous. Germline V lookup: CDR1 KGHSH, CDR2 LQKENI. The CDR3 is 14 residues long. Trimming cost V 9 bases and J 2 bases, with 15 bases left between them. Here the CDR3 DNA reads TGTGCCAGATCATTTTTCAGCGACACAGATACGCAGTATTTT. Amino acids: CARSFFSDTDTQYF.

This clonotype was counted between two and nine times. The rearrangement uses TRBV7-2 and TRBJ1-1; D is undetermined. Germline V lookup: CDR1 SGHTA, CDR2 FQGNSA. The V end was cut by 1 base, the J end by 1 base, with 7 bases between. The CDR3 is made up of 14 amino acids. Written as DNA, the CDR3 is TGTGCCAGCAGCTTAGGTGTCGCGAACACTGAAGCTTTCTTT. It specifies CASSLGVANTEAFF.